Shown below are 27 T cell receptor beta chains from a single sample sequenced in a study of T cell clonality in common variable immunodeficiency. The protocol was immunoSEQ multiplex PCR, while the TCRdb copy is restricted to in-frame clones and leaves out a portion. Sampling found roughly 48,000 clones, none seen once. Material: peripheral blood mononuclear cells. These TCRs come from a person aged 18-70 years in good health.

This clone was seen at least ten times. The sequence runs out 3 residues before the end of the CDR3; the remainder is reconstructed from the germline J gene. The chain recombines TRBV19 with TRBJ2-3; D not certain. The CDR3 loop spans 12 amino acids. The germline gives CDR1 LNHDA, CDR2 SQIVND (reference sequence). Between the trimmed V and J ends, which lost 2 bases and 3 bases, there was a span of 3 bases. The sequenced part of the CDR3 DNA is TGTGCCAGTAGTATATCGACAGATACG. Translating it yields CASSISTDT. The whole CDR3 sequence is CASSISTDTQYF.

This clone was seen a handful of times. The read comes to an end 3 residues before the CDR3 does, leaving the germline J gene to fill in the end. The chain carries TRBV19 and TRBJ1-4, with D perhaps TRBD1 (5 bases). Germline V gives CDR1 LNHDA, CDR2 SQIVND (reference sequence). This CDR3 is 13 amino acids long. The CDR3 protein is CASSVGGANVLFF. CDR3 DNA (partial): TGTGCCAGTAGTGTAGGTGGGGCCAACGTA. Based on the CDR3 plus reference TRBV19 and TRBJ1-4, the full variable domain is DGGITQSPKYLFRKEGQNVTLSCEQNLNHDAMYWYRQDPGQGLRLIYYSQIVNDFQKGDIAEGYSVSREKKESFPLTVTSAQKNPTAFYLCASSVGGANVLFFGSGTQLSVL.

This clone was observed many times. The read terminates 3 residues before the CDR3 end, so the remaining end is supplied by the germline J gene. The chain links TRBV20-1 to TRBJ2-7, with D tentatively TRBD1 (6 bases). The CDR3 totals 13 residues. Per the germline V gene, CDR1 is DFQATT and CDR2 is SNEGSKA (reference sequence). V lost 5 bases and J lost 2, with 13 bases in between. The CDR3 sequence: CSASSPGAYEQYF. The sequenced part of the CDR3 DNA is TGCAGTGCTTCAAGTCCAGGGGCCTACGAG.

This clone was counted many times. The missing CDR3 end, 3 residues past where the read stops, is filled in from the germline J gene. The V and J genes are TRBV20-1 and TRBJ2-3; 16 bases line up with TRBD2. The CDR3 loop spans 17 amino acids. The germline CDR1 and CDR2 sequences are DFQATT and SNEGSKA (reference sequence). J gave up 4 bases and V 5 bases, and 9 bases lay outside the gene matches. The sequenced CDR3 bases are TGCAGTGCTTTACCGGGACTAGCGGGAGGGAGGGCAGATACG. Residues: CSALPGLAGGRADT. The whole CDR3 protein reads CSALPGLAGGRADTQYF.

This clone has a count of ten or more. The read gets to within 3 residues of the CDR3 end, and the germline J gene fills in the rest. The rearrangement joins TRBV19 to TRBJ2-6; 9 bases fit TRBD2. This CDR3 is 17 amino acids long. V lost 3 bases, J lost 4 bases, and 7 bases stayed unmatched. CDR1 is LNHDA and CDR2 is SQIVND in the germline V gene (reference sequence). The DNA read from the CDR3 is TGTGCCAGTAGTATCATCCTAGCGGGGTGGGGGGCCAACGTC. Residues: CASSIILAGWGANV. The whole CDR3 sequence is CASSIILAGWGANVLTF. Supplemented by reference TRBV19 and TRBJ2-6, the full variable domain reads DGGITQSPKYLFRKEGQNVTLSCEQNLNHDAMYWYRQDPGQGLRLIYYSQIVNDFQKGDIAEGYSVSREKKESFPLTVTSAQKNPTAFYLCASSIILAGWGANVLTFGAGSRLTVL.

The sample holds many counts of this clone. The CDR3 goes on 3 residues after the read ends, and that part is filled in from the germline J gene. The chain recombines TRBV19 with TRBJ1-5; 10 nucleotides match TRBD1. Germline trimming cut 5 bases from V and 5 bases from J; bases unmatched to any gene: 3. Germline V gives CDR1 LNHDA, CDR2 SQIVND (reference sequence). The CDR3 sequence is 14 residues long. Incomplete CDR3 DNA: TGTGCCAGTAGTGACAGGGGGCGCGATCAGCCC. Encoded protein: CASSDRGRDQP. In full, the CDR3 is CASSDRGRDQPQHF.

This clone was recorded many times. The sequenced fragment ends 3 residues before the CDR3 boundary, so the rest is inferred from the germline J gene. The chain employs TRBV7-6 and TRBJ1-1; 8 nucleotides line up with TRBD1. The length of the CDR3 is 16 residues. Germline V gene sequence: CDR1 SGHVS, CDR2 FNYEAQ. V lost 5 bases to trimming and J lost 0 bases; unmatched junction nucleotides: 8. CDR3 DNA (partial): TGTGCCAGCAGCCTCGGGACAGGTAAAATGAACACTGAA. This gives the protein CASSLGTGKMNTE. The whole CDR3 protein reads CASSLGTGKMNTEAFF.

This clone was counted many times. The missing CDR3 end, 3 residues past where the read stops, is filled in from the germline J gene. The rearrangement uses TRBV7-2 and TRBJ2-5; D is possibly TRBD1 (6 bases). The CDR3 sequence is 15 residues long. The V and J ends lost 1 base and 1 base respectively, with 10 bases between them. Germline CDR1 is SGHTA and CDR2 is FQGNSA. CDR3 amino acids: CASSLVGTLQETQYF. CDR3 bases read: TGTGCCAGCAGCTTAGTTGGGACACTCCAAGAGACC.

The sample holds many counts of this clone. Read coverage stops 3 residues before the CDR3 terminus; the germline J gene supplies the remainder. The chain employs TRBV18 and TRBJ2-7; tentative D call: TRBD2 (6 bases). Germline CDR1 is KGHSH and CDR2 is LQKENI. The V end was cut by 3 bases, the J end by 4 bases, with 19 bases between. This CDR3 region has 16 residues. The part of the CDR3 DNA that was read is TGTGCCAGCTCACCTTTCCCCCGGGACTTTGAGTACGAG. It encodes CASSPFPRDFEYE. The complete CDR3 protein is CASSPFPRDFEYEQYF.

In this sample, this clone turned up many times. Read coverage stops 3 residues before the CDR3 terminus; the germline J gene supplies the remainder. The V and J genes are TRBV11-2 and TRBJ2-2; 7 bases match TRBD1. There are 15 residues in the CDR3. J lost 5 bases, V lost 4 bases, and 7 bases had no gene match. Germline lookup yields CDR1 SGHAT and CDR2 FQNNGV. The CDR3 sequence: CASSSLTGITGELFF. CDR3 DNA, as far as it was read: TGTGCCAGCAGCTCGTTGACAGGGATAACCGGGGAG.

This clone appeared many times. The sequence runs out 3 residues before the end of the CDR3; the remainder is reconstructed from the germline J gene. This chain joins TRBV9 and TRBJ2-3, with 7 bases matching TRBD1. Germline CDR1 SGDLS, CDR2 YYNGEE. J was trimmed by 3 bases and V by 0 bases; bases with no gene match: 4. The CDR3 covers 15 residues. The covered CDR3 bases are TGTGCCAGCAGCGTAGAGGGGGCGCAGACAGATACG. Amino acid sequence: CASSVEGAQTDT. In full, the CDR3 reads CASSVEGAQTDTQYF.

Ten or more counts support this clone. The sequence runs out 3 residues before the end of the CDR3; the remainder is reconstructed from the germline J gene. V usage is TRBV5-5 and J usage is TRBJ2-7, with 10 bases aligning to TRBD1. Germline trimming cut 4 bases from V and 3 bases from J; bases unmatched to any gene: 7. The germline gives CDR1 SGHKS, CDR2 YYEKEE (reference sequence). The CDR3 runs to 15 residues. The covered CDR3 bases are TGTGCCAGCAGCGATCGGACAGGGGGTTACTACGAG. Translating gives CASSDRTGGYYE. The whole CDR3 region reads CASSDRTGGYYEQYF.

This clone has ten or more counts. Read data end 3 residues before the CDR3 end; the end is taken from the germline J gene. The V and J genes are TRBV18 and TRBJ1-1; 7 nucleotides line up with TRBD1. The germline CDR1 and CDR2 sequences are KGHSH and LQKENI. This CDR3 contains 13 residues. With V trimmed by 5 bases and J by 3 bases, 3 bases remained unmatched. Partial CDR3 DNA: TGTGCCAGCTCAGGAACAGGGGACACTGAA. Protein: CASSGTGDTE. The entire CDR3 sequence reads CASSGTGDTEAFF.

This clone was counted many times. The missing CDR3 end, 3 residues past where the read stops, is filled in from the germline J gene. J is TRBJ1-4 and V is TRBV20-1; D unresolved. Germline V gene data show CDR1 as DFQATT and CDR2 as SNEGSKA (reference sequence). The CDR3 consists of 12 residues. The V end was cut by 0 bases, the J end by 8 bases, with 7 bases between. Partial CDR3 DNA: TGCAGTGCTAGAGATCCCGGGGAAAAA. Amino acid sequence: CSARDPGEK. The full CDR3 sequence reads CSARDPGEKLFF.

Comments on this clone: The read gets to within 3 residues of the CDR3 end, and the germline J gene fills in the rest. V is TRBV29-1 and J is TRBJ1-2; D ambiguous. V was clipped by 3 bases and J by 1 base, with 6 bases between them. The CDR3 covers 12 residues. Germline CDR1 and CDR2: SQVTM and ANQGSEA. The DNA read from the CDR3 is TGCAGCGTTGAGGCCAGTAACTATGGC. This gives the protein CSVEASNYG. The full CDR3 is CSVEASNYGYTF.

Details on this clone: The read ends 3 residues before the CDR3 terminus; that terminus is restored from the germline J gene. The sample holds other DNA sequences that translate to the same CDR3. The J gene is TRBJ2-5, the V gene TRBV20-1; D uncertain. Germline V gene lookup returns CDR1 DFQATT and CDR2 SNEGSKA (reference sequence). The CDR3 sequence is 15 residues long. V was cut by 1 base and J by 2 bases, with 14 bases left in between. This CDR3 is CSARGSSEAQETQYF. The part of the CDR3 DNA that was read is TGCAGTGCTAGAGGGTCCAGCGAGGCACAAGAGACC.

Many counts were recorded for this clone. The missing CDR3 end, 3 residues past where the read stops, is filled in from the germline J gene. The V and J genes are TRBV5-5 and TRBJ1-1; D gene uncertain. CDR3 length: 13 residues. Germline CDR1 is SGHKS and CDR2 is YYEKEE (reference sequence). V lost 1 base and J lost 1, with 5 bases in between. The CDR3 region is CASSLQRNTEAFF. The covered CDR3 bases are TGTGCCAGCAGCTTGCAGAGGAACACTGAA.

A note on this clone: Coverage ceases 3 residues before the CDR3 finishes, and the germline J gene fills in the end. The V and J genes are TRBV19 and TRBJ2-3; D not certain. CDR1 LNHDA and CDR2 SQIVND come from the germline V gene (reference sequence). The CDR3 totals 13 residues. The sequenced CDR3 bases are TGTGCCAGTGCCGGCAGGCGCAATCAGCCG. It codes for CASAGRRNQP. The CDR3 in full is CASAGRRNQPQYF. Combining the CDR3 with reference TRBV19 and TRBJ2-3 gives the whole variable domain DGGITQSPKYLFRKEGQNVTLSCEQNLNHDAMYWYRQDPGQGLRLIYYSQIVNDFQKGDIAEGYSVSREKKESFPLTVTSAQKNPTAFYLCASAGRRNQPQYFGPGTRLTVL.

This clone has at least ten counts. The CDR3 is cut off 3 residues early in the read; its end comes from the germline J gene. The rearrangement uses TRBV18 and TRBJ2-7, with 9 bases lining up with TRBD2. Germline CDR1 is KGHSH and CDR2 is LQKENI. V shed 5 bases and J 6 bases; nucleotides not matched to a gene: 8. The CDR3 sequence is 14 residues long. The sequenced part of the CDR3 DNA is TGTGCCAGCTCAGAGGGACAGCGGGGGGCCGAG. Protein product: CASSEGQRGAE. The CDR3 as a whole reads CASSEGQRGAEQYF.

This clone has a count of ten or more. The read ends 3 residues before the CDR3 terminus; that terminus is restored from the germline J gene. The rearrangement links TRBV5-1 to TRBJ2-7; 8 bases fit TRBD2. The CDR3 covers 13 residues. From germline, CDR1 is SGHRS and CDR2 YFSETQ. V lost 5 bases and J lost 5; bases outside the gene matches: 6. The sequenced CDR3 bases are TGCGCCAGCAGGAGCGGGAGTAACAACGAG. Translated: CASRSGSNNE. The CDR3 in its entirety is CASRSGSNNEQYF.

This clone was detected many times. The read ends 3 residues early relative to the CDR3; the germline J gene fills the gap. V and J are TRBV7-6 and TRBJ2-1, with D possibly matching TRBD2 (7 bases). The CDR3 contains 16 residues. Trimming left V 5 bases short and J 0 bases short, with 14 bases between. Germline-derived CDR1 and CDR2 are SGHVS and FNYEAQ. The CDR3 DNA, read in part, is TGTGCCAGCAGCCCCGATAGGGGGGGCTCCTACAATGAG. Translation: CASSPDRGGSYNE. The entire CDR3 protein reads CASSPDRGGSYNEQFF.

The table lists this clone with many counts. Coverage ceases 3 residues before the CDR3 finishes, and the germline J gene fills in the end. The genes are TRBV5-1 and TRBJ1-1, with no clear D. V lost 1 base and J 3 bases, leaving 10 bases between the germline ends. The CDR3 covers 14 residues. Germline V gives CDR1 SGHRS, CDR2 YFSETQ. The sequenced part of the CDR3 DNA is TGCGCCAGCAGCTTGTGGAGGGTGGACACTGAA. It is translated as CASSLWRVDTE. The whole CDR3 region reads CASSLWRVDTEAFF.

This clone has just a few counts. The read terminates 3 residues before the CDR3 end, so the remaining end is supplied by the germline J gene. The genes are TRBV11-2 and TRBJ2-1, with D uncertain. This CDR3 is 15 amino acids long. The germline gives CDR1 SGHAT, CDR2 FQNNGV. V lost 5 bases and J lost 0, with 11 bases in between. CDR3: CASSPRLSSYNEQFF. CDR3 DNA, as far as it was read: TGTGCCAGCAGCCCTCGACTGAGCTCCTACAATGAG.

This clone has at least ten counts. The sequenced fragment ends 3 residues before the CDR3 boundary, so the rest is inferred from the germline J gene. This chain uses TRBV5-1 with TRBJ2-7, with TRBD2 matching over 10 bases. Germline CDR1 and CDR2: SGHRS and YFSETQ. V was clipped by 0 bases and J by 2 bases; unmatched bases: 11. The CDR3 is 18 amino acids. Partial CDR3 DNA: TGCGCCAGCAGCTTGGCCTTTGTAGCGAGCGGGAGGGCCTACGAG. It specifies CASSLAFVASGRAYE. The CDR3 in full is CASSLAFVASGRAYEQYF.

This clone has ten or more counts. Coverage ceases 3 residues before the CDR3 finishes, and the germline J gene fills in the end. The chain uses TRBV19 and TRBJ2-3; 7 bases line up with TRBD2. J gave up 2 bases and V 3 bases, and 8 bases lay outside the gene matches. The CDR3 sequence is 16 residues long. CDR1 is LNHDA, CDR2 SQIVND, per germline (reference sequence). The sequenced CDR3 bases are TGTGCCAGTAGTATGCGAAACGGGGGGATCACAGATACG. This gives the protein CASSMRNGGITDT. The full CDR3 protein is CASSMRNGGITDTQYF.

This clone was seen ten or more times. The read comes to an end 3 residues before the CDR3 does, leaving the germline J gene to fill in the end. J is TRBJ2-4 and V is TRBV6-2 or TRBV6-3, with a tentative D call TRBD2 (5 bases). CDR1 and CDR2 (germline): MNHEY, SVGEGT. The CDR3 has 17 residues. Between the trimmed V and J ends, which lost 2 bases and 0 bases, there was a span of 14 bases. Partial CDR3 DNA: TGTGCCAGCAGTTACGCCCCGGGGTGGGGAGCCAAAAACATT. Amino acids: CASSYAPGWGAKNI. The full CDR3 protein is CASSYAPGWGAKNIQYF.

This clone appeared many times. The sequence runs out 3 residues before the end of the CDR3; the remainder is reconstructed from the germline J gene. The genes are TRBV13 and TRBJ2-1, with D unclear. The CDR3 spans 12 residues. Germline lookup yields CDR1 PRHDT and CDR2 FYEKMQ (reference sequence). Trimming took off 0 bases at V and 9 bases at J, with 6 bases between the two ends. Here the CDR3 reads CASSLGRVEQFF. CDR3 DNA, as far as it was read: TGTGCCAGCAGCTTAGGTAGAGTTGAG.